The clone carrying this T cell receptor (beta chain) was seen a few times. No antigen is known for it. These data are taken from a study of T-cell memory formation after mild COVID-19. Study context: Largely, the TCR clusters proved donor specific. Study-wide results and caveats: Contracting clones, day 15 to 85, had balanced CD4/CD8, and later expanders favored CD4+. Those CD4+ clones that contracted were mainly in CM and EM (CD8+ ones in EMRA).

Germline CDR1 KGHSH, CDR2 LQKENI. The CDR3 is made up of 15 amino acids. Trimming at V came to 5 bases and at J to 9 bases, leaving 13 bases not matched to a gene. TCRdb re-analysed the 5' RACE reads in MiXCR, keeping a single row per CDR3 protein. The table shows some 43,000 distinct CDR3 sequences, with about 6.1% occurring only once. This TCR was recovered from an adult who had mild COVID-19 (a few samples of this study predate the infection). Cell type and time point are not known. V and J are TRBV18 and TRBJ2-1; 7 bases match TRBD2. Material for sequencing was PBMCs or a T cell subset sorted from them (not recorded which). The CDR3 loop is CASSWAGEVLGEQFF. CDR3 DNA sequence: TGTGCCAGCTCATGGGCGGGAGAAGTGTTGGGTGAGCAGTTCTTC.